Given below is one TCR beta chain in context. This entry comes from a study of early T cells in non-severe SARS-CoV-2 infection. Study in general: Alpha and beta chains were unpaired, from unsorted whole-blood bulk RNA.

TCRdb reanalysed the 5' RACE reads using MiXCR and keeps one entry per CDR3 protein. The table lists about 42,000 distinct CDR3 sequences, about 6.5% of them singletons. There are 15 residues in the CDR3. V was pared by 8 bases and J by 6 bases, with 22 bases between. Germline values: CDR1 MDHEN, CDR2 SYDVKM. The chain has TRBV28 and TRBJ1-2, with D possibly being TRBD1 (6 bases). Sequenced here: whole blood, sampled at baseline. The origin of this receptor is an adult who was a healthcare worker with PCR-confirmed SARS-CoV-2 infection or an uninfected control (not recorded which). The CDR3 nucleotides read TGTGCCAGCGGACTAAGCGGGACACCCACGGATGGCTACACCTTC. Translation gives CASGLSGTPTDGYTF.